The source of this T cell receptor (beta chain) is a study of CD4 T cells in relation to SARS-CoV-2 and coronaviruses. Method: immunoSEQ multiplex PCR; TCRdb's copy keeps in-frame clones and lacks some. The sample has about 18,000 clones; approximately 80% are singletons. In its sample, this clone was seen a few times. As yet, its antigen is unknown. Before the COVID-19 pandemic, during about 2010-2018, CD4+ T cells were taken from unexposed donors. The cells were cultured for about ten days before CD4+ T cells were isolated. Sample: CD4+ T cells from PBMCs, cultured in vitro. The clonotype comes from a human donor in good health.

The CDR3 sequence is CSGRLAGGTDTQYF. The CDR3 DNA sequence: TGCAGCGGTCGACTAGCGGGAGGAACAGATACGCAGTATTTT. The J gene is TRBJ2-3, the V gene TRBV29-1; TRBD2 aligns across 13 bases. Germline V gene lookup returns CDR1 SQVTM and CDR2 ANQGSEA. The CDR3 covers 14 residues. After removal of 7 bases from V and 3 bases from J, the junction contained 4 bases not matched to a gene.